The clone carrying this T cell receptor (beta chain) was counted between two and nine times. This entry belongs to a study of blood T cell repertoires in COVID-19. Study in general: Researchers got acute and convalescent COVID-19 samples from the United States, Italy and Spain.

Original processing methods: Reference gene primer amplification yielded estimated nucleated cell counts. The data were produced by immunoSEQ multiplex PCR, yet TCRdb's version contains in-frame clones alone and is incomplete. V and J calls and clone size follow that table, whereas D and trimming were derived from the DNA. The sample holds 300,000 to 400,000 clones; more than 80% are singletons and the top ten take approximately 3%. Patients from Seattle were sampled longitudinally, starting during active infection. Germline CDR1 reads ENHRY; CDR2 reads SYGVKD. With 10 bases clipped from V and 0 bases from J, the junction kept 5 bases outside the gene matches. CDR3 length: 13 amino acids.

The sample was peripheral blood. The V and J genes are TRBV10-3 and TRBJ2-7; 8 nucleotides line up with TRBD1. This sequence was found in a woman aged 30 to 39 with COVID-19, enrolled during active disease. CDR3 bases: TGTGCCACCGAGGGACAGGACTCCTACGAGCAGTACTTC. It specifies CATEGQDSYEQYF.